A selection of T cell receptor beta chains follows, all from one sample in a study of T cell changes during pregnancy in multiple sclerosis. The data were produced by immunoSEQ multiplex PCR, yet TCRdb's version contains in-frame clones alone and is incomplete. The data show about 79,000 clones, with around nine tenths seen just once and about 0.45% held by the top ten. The source material was CD4+ T cells from peripheral blood mononuclear cells, sampled in the second trimester of pregnancy. The receptors derive from a female donor with multiple sclerosis, enrolled in a pregnancy study. The CDR3 runs from the conserved cysteine through the conserved F or W. A D gene is named only where the DNA matches it firmly. Expanded clones are given a class, and other clones once, few, many or no size at all.

d_call: -
v_call: TRBV5-1
j_call: TRBJ1-2
clone_size: -
cdr3_nt: TGCGCCAGCAGCCAAACGGGGGGGGGCTTTTATGGCTACACCTTC
cdr3_aa: CASSQTGGGFYGYTF

d_call: -
v_call: TRBV13
j_call: TRBJ2-1
clone_size: -
cdr3_nt: TGTGCCAGCAGCTGGTGGGAGAAGGTGAATGAGCAGTTCTTC
cdr3_aa: CASSWWEKVNEQFF

d_call: -
v_call: TRBV5-6
j_call: TRBJ2-2
clone_size: -
cdr3_nt: TGTGCCAGCATTTTTGGCAGGGGTACCGGGGAGCTGTTTTTT
cdr3_aa: CASIFGRGTGELFF

d_call: TRBD1
v_call: TRBV5-1
j_call: TRBJ2-5
clone_size: -
cdr3_nt: TGCGCCAGCAGCTTGGGGGACAGGTCACAAGAGACCCAGTACTTC
cdr3_aa: CASSLGDRSQETQYF

d_call: -
v_call: TRBV29-1
j_call: TRBJ1-1
clone_size: few
cdr3_nt: TGCAGCGTTGAGGAGGTCATGATGAACACTGAAGCTTTCTTT
cdr3_aa: CSVEEVMMNTEAFF

d_call: TRBD1
v_call: TRBV6-6
j_call: TRBJ2-3
clone_size: -
cdr3_nt: TGTGCCAGCAGTCCCGGGACAGGGGCCCCGCGGGGGACGCAGTATTTT
cdr3_aa: CASSPGTGAPRGTQYF

d_call: TRBD1
v_call: TRBV11-3
j_call: TRBJ2-2
clone_size: -
cdr3_nt: TGTGCCAGCAGCTTCCGGACAGGGAACACCGGGGAGCTGTTTTTT
cdr3_aa: CASSFRTGNTGELFF

d_call: TRBD1
v_call: TRBV10-3
j_call: TRBJ1-1
clone_size: few
cdr3_nt: TGTGCCATCAGTGCGACAGGGGGCGTTACTGAAGCTTTCTTT
cdr3_aa: CAISATGGVTEAFF

d_call: -
v_call: TRBV7-9
j_call: TRBJ1-4
clone_size: -
cdr3_nt: TGTGCCAGCAGCTCAGAGGGGAGGACTAATGAAAAACTGTTTTTT
cdr3_aa: CASSSEGRTNEKLFF

d_call: TRBD2
v_call: TRBV18
j_call: TRBJ2-1
clone_size: -
cdr3_nt: TGTGCCAGCTCACCGGAACTAGCGGGAGGCCATAATGAGCAGTTCTTC
cdr3_aa: CASSPELAGGHNEQFF

d_call: TRBD1
v_call: TRBV27
j_call: TRBJ1-2
clone_size: -
cdr3_nt: TGTGCCAGCAGGGAAAAACCGGGACAGGTCTATGGCTACACCTTC
cdr3_aa: CASREKPGQVYGYTF

d_call: -
v_call: TRBV6-1
j_call: TRBJ1-1
clone_size: -
cdr3_nt: TGTGCCAGCAGTGGAGGCAGGTGGAGTGCGAGGGACACTGAAGCTTTCTTT
cdr3_aa: CASSGGRWSARDTEAFF

d_call: -
v_call: TRBV27
j_call: TRBJ1-1
clone_size: -
cdr3_nt: TGTGCCAGCAGTTTATCCCTAAGGGGCACTGAAGCTTTCTTT
cdr3_aa: CASSLSLRGTEAFF

d_call: TRBD1
v_call: TRBV28
j_call: TRBJ1-5
clone_size: -
cdr3_nt: TGTGCCAGCACCTCGGGACAGACGAATCAGCCCCAGCATTTT
cdr3_aa: CASTSGQTNQPQHF

d_call: -
v_call: TRBV5-6
j_call: TRBJ1-5
clone_size: once
cdr3_nt: TGTGCCAGCAGCTTGACGGGGAATCAGCCCCAGCATTTT
cdr3_aa: CASSLTGNQPQHF

d_call: -
v_call: TRBV30
j_call: TRBJ1-5
clone_size: -
cdr3_nt: TGTGCCTGGAGTGTACGGTGGGGGGATCAGCCCCAGCATTTT
cdr3_aa: CAWSVRWGDQPQHF

d_call: -
v_call: TRBV7-7
j_call: TRBJ1-5
clone_size: -
cdr3_nt: TGTGCCAACGCCGGGGGAGAGGAGTCCCAGCATTTT
cdr3_aa: CANAGGEESQHF

d_call: TRBD2
v_call: TRBV18
j_call: TRBJ2-1
clone_size: once
cdr3_nt: TGTGCCAGCTCACCGCAACATCTCCAGCGGGAGTCCTACAATGAGCAGTTCTTC
cdr3_aa: CASSPQHLQRESYNEQFF

d_call: -
v_call: TRBV6-1
j_call: TRBJ1-1
clone_size: -
cdr3_nt: TGTGCCAGCAGTGAGGCGGGGGGCCACACTGAAGCTTTCTTT
cdr3_aa: CASSEAGGHTEAFF

d_call: TRBD2
v_call: TRBV15
j_call: TRBJ2-1
clone_size: -
cdr3_nt: TGTGCCACCAGCAGGGGAGGGGTCGGAGCGCGTTGGAATGAGCAGTTCTTC
cdr3_aa: CATSRGGVGARWNEQFF

d_call: TRBD1
v_call: TRBV28
j_call: TRBJ1-4
clone_size: -
cdr3_nt: TGTGCCAGCAGTTTAATAGGGGGCCAAAATGAAAAACTGTTTTTT
cdr3_aa: CASSLIGGQNEKLFF

d_call: -
v_call: TRBV5-6
j_call: TRBJ2-2
clone_size: once
cdr3_nt: TGTGCCAGCAGCTTAAGTCAGGGTTTGTCCGGGGAGCTGTTTTTT
cdr3_aa: CASSLSQGLSGELFF

d_call: -
v_call: TRBV7-8
j_call: TRBJ1-1
clone_size: -
cdr3_nt: TGTGCCAGCAGCTTGACAGTCATGAACACTGAAGCTTTCTTT
cdr3_aa: CASSLTVMNTEAFF

d_call: -
v_call: TRBV30
j_call: TRBJ1-5
clone_size: -
cdr3_nt: TGTGCCTGGAGTGTGGCGGGAGATCAGCCCCAGCATTTT
cdr3_aa: CAWSVAGDQPQHF

d_call: TRBD1
v_call: TRBV11-3
j_call: TRBJ2-7
clone_size: -
cdr3_nt: TGTGCCAGCAGCTCGAGACAGGGGGCGGACGAGCAGTACTTC
cdr3_aa: CASSSRQGADEQYF

d_call: -
v_call: TRBV18
j_call: TRBJ2-2
clone_size: -
cdr3_nt: TGTGCCAGCTCACCACGGCCCCTGTTTGCGAACACCGGGGAGCTGTTTTTT
cdr3_aa: CASSPRPLFANTGELFF

d_call: -
v_call: TRBV21-1
j_call: TRBJ2-7
clone_size: -
cdr3_nt: -
cdr3_aa: CASSKVGQGSYEQYF

d_call: -
v_call: TRBV7-2
j_call: TRBJ1-1
clone_size: -
cdr3_nt: TGTGCCAGCAGTCGACAGCCGAACACTGAAGCTTTCTTT
cdr3_aa: CASSRQPNTEAFF

d_call: -
v_call: TRBV6-4
j_call: TRBJ2-3
clone_size: -
cdr3_nt: TGTGCCAGCAGCGAGAGGGCGGGGTGGGGCACAGATACGCAGTATTTT
cdr3_aa: CASSERAGWGTDTQYF

d_call: -
v_call: TRBV4-2
j_call: TRBJ1-1
clone_size: -
cdr3_nt: TGTGCCAGCAGCCAAGATGGCAGGGGTACTGAAGCTTTCTTT
cdr3_aa: CASSQDGRGTEAFF

d_call: -
v_call: TRBV30
j_call: TRBJ1-2
clone_size: -
cdr3_nt: TGTGCCTGGAGTGTGTTCGGGACATCTCATGGCTACACCTTC
cdr3_aa: CAWSVFGTSHGYTF

d_call: TRBD1
v_call: TRBV30
j_call: TRBJ2-7
clone_size: few
cdr3_nt: TGTGCCTGGAGTGTTGAGACAGGGGGATACGAGCAGTACTTC
cdr3_aa: CAWSVETGGYEQYF

d_call: TRBD1
v_call: TRBV11-3
j_call: TRBJ1-1
clone_size: -
cdr3_nt: TGTGCCAGCAGCTTTGACAGGGACACTGAAGCTTTCTTT
cdr3_aa: CASSFDRDTEAFF

d_call: -
v_call: TRBV19
j_call: TRBJ1-1
clone_size: -
cdr3_nt: TGTGCCAGTAGTTACGGGGGGCGGGGGACTGAAGCTTTCTTT
cdr3_aa: CASSYGGRGTEAFF

d_call: -
v_call: TRBV7-2
j_call: TRBJ1-2
clone_size: -
cdr3_nt: TGTGCCAGCAGCCCGCCCCAGGGTGTGTATGGCTACACCTTC
cdr3_aa: CASSPPQGVYGYTF

d_call: -
v_call: TRBV5-6
j_call: TRBJ2-7
clone_size: once
cdr3_nt: TGTGCCAGCAGCACTCCTAAAATGAGGAGGGGCGACGAGCAGTACTTC
cdr3_aa: CASSTPKMRRGDEQYF

d_call: -
v_call: TRBV5-4
j_call: TRBJ1-4
clone_size: -
cdr3_nt: TGTGCCAGCAGCTTACGGGAATCCGTGACAACTAATGAAAAACTGTTTTTT
cdr3_aa: CASSLRESVTTNEKLFF

d_call: -
v_call: TRBV28
j_call: TRBJ1-3
clone_size: -
cdr3_nt: TGTGCCAGCAGTTTAGGAGGGGTCATCTCTGGAAACACCATATATTTT
cdr3_aa: CASSLGGVISGNTIYF

d_call: TRBD1
v_call: TRBV5-1
j_call: TRBJ2-5
clone_size: once
cdr3_nt: TGCGCCAGCAGCGAAACCGAGGCAGGGGGCCGAGAGACCCAGTACTTC
cdr3_aa: CASSETEAGGRETQYF

d_call: -
v_call: TRBV20-1
j_call: TRBJ2-7
clone_size: -
cdr3_nt: TGCAGTGCTAGAGGAGTCTACGAGCAGTACTTC
cdr3_aa: CSARGVYEQYF

d_call: -
v_call: TRBV4-1
j_call: TRBJ2-3
clone_size: -
cdr3_nt: TGCGCCAGCAGCCAAGTATTACAGGGCGGGTCAGATACGCAGTATTTT
cdr3_aa: CASSQVLQGGSDTQYF

d_call: -
v_call: TRBV11-2
j_call: TRBJ2-3
clone_size: -
cdr3_nt: TGTGCCAGCAGCCCTCGAGGAGGAAGCACAGATACGCAGTATTTT
cdr3_aa: CASSPRGGSTDTQYF

d_call: -
v_call: TRBV6-5
j_call: TRBJ2-7
clone_size: -
cdr3_nt: TGTGCCAGCAGTAACCAACTAGAGCAGTACTTC
cdr3_aa: CASSNQLEQYF

d_call: TRBD2
v_call: TRBV10-2
j_call: TRBJ2-7
clone_size: -
cdr3_nt: TGCGCCAGCGGACCAATAGCGGGAGCCTACGAGCAGTACTTC
cdr3_aa: CASGPIAGAYEQYF

d_call: -
v_call: TRBV2
j_call: TRBJ2-2
clone_size: -
cdr3_nt: TGTGCCAGCAGACGAACAGGGTTGGACACCGGGGAGCTGTTTTTT
cdr3_aa: CASRRTGLDTGELFF

d_call: -
v_call: TRBV5-1
j_call: TRBJ1-2
clone_size: once
cdr3_nt: TGCGCCAGCAGCTTGGGGGGCCCTAACTATGGCTACACCTTC
cdr3_aa: CASSLGGPNYGYTF

d_call: TRBD1
v_call: TRBV10-3
j_call: TRBJ1-2
clone_size: -
cdr3_nt: TGTGCCATCAGTCCAGGGGGGGGCTACACCTTC
cdr3_aa: CAISPGGGYTF

d_call: -
v_call: TRBV7-3
j_call: TRBJ2-1
clone_size: -
cdr3_nt: TGTGCCAGCAGCTTAACGGGGGGGGCCCATGGATCTCTATACAATGAGCAGTTCTTC
cdr3_aa: CASSLTGGAHGSLYNEQFF

d_call: -
v_call: TRBV7-9
j_call: TRBJ1-5
clone_size: once
cdr3_nt: TGTGCCAGCAGCTCAGAAGCCTCAGGAGGTAGGCCCCAGCATTTT
cdr3_aa: CASSSEASGGRPQHF

d_call: -
v_call: TRBV7-2
j_call: TRBJ2-1
clone_size: -
cdr3_nt: TGTGCCAGCAGCTACCAAACTGCGGGTCACAATGAGCAGTTCTTC
cdr3_aa: CASSYQTAGHNEQFF

d_call: TRBD2
v_call: TRBV7-3
j_call: TRBJ2-3
clone_size: -
cdr3_nt: TGTGCCAGCAGCTTATACGGGGGGGGAAACACAGATACGCAGTATTTT
cdr3_aa: CASSLYGGGNTDTQYF

d_call: -
v_call: TRBV9
j_call: TRBJ1-3
clone_size: -
cdr3_nt: TGTGCCAGCAGCGTATCCTGGGCCTCTGGAAACACCATATATTTT
cdr3_aa: CASSVSWASGNTIYF

d_call: -
v_call: TRBV4-1
j_call: TRBJ2-1
clone_size: -
cdr3_nt: TGCGCCAGCAGCCAAACATTGCTTGGTGAGCAGTTCTTC
cdr3_aa: CASSQTLLGEQFF

d_call: TRBD1
v_call: TRBV6-6
j_call: TRBJ1-6
clone_size: -
cdr3_nt: TGTGCCAGCAGGGTGGACAGGGGGCTTTCACCCCTCCACTTT
cdr3_aa: CASRVDRGLSPLHF

d_call: -
v_call: TRBV27
j_call: TRBJ2-6
clone_size: -
cdr3_nt: TGTGCCAGCAGAGCATCTGGGGCCAACGTCCTGACTTTC
cdr3_aa: CASRASGANVLTF

d_call: -
v_call: TRBV25-1
j_call: TRBJ2-1
clone_size: once
cdr3_nt: TGTGCCAGCAGTGAATTCGGGTTCGGGGGGCAGTTCTTC
cdr3_aa: CASSEFGFGGQFF

d_call: TRBD1
v_call: TRBV5-1
j_call: TRBJ2-1
clone_size: -
cdr3_nt: TGCGCCAGCAGCTTGGAAGGGACAGGGCGGGAGCAGTTCTTC
cdr3_aa: CASSLEGTGREQFF